This entry lists 8 T cell receptor beta chains sequenced from one sample in a study of human T cells and chemical hapten exposure. Specified time point: patch test 2, 6 weeks after DPC sensitization. As for treatment: therapeutic diphenylcyclopropenone sensitization with weekly scalp DPC. TCRdb re-called the RACE reads through MiXCR, storing one row per CDR3 protein. The sample comprises 85,000 to 100,000 distinct CDR3 sequences, approximately 9.9% of which are singletons, and under 2.5% rests with the top ten. The starting material was whole blood, obtained in connection with sensitization to the hapten diphenylcyclopropenone (DPC). The receptors were gathered from a man in his forties with alopecia areata. Some clones in this sample may be carry-over from other donors' samples.

V gene TRBV19 combines with J gene TRBJ2-5; 8 nucleotides line up with TRBD1. The CDR3 is 13 residues long. Trimming took 8 bases from V and 4 from J; bases not matched to a gene: 6. Per germline, CDR1 LNHDA and CDR2 SQIVND (reference sequence). As DNA, the CDR3 is TGTGCCAGTGCCAGGGGGCTGCGAGAGACCCAGTACTTC. This encodes CASARGLRETQYF.

This clonotype was seen repeatedly, ten times or more. The genes are TRBV20-1 and TRBJ1-1; D is possibly TRBD1 (5 bases). Trimming cost V 0 bases and J 0 bases, with 14 bases left between them. CDR3 length equals 16 residues. CDR1 is DFQATT and CDR2 is SNEGSKA in the germline V gene (reference sequence). CDR3 DNA sequence: TGCAGTGCTAGAGAACCGGGACGTAGCTTGAACACTGAAGCTTTCTTT. Protein sequence: CSAREPGRSLNTEAFF.

This clonotype was observed many times. The rearrangement joins TRBV20-1 to TRBJ2-7; no clear D. CDR1 DFQATT and CDR2 SNEGSKA come from the germline V gene (reference sequence). The CDR3 sequence is 13 residues long. Trimming took 0 bases from V and 3 from J, leaving 9 bases between them. The CDR3 here is CSARDRVNYEQYF. The CDR3 nucleotides are TGCAGTGCTAGAGATCGGGTAAACTACGAGCAGTACTTC.

This chain links TRBV11-2 with TRBJ2-1, with D maybe TRBD1 (5 bases). Per the germline V gene, CDR1 is SGHAT and CDR2 is FQNNGV. This CDR3 has 17 residues. Trimming left V 1 base short and J 6 bases short, with 19 bases between. DNA of the CDR3: TGTGCCAGCAGCTTAGGTTCCCTTTGGAGACAGTGCAATGAGCAGTTCTTC. Encoded protein: CASSLGSLWRQCNEQFF.

This chain uses TRBV9 with TRBJ2-3, with unresolved D. The CDR3 length is 12 residues. V was shortened by 4 bases and J by 4 bases, with 7 bases between the two germline ends. Germline V gene lookup returns CDR1 SGDLS and CDR2 YYNGEE. CDR3 bases: TGTGCCAGCAGCTCCAATCCAGATACGCAGTATTTT. Translated, it gives CASSSNPDTQYF.

This chain links TRBV7-9 with TRBJ2-7; 7 nucleotides agree with TRBD1. Germline V gene data show CDR1 as SEHNR and CDR2 as FQNEAQ (reference sequence). The CDR3 has 12 residues. J lost 6 bases, V lost 5 bases, and 4 bases had no gene match. CDR3 nucleotides: TGTGCCAGCAGCCAACAGGGGCGCGAGCAGTACGTC. It encodes CASSQQGREQYV.

CDR3 amino acids: CASPLRHLAGIFSYEQYV. CDR3 coding DNA: TGTGCCAGCCCCTTGCGTCATCTAGCGGGCATTTTCTCCTACGAGCAGTACGTC. The rearrangement links TRBV6-5 to TRBJ2-7; 8 nucleotides agree with TRBD2. Germline CDR1 and CDR2: MNHEY and SVGAGI. The V gene end was trimmed by 8 bases and the J gene end by 0 bases; junction bases not matched to a gene: 18. The length of the CDR3 is 18 residues.

This clonotype was found a few times. The chain has TRBV20-1 and TRBJ1-5; no clear D. CDR1 is DFQATT and CDR2 is SNEGSKA in the germline V gene (reference sequence). V was cut by 6 bases and J by 0 bases, with 15 bases left in between. The CDR3 contains 15 residues. The CDR3: CSAKTQEPSNQPQHF. CDR3 DNA: TGCAGTGCAAAGACTCAAGAACCTAGCAATCAGCCCCAGCATTTT.